This T cell receptor beta chain was obtained from a study of blood T cell repertoires in COVID-19 (TCRdb year 2020). The study in broad terms: Samples from collaborators originated in the United States, Italy and Spain and spanned both the acute and convalescent phases of COVID-19. The prospective study material was composed of cDNA or gDNA derived from T cells, B-cell-depleted T cells, or PBMCs. Deeply sampled blood TCRbeta repertoires from subjects exposed to, actively infected with, or recovered from COVID-19 were included in the dataset. The repertoires were made available in a free public database intended to serve as a resource for research on the immune response to SARS-CoV-2. The samples were drawn from two sources: the first 160 participants of the ongoing ImmuneRACE study, and approximately 1,300 subjects contributed by 6 global collaborators. A de-identified subject ID, COVID-19 status, age in years and sex were almost always included in the sample metadata. Where HLA class I and class II types were available, the types were taken from metadata supplied by the sample provider, not from assay-based typing.

Ends trimmed: V by 0 bases, J by 0 bases; bases unmatched to a gene: 6. CDR1 SGDLS and CDR2 YYNGEE were looked up in the germline V gene. From the cysteine up to the phenylalanine, the CDR3 has a length of 18 residues. The retained sequence is limited to the CDR3, 54 bases, with the frame set at the first base. Broader findings and caveats from the paper: How much clinical and demographic metadata was included differed by source and by participant, and the metadata was provided uncurated.

Details on this clone: Its antigen is unknown. Per-base quality was not reported, and no clone a single base away is much larger than it.

The collaborating institutions used their own protocols to collect whole blood in K2EDTA tubes. For TCRbeta analysis, collaborators shipped samples in one of three forms: frozen whole blood, isolated PBMCs, or DNA extracted from either of those sample types. The immunoSEQ Assay, a bias-controlled multiplex PCR, was used to amplify TCRbeta CDR3 regions from genomic DNA. In the paper's pipeline: The number of nucleated cells in each sample was estimated from the amplification of reference gene primers within the assay. Sequence reads were collapsed and filtered to measure the absolute abundance of every unique TCRbeta CDR3 rearrangement. Productive Simpson clonality was computed per sample as the square root of Simpson's diversity index over productive rearrangements. Not all clones reach the TCRdb copy of this immuneACCESS table, which keeps in-frame sequences only. Checked studies attribute under half of the gap to unresolved V genes and leave the rest unexplained. V, J and clone size were drawn from that table, and D and trimming were deduced from the DNA. The sample includes some 220,000 clones, with about four fifths observed a single time. About 2.1% of the sample is taken by the ten largest.

Sequencing was performed on peripheral blood. This sequence was found in a woman between 55 and 75 years old with acute or convalescent COVID-19. The chain links TRBV9 with TRBJ2-6, and TRBD1 matches 7 of the central bases. This receptor has the CDR3 CASSVAEGASSGANVLTF. The DNA is as follows: TGTGCCAGCAGCGTAGCTGAGGGGGCTAGCTCTGGGGCCAACGTCCTGACTTTC.